Listed here are 19 T cell receptor beta chains from one sample, sequenced in a study of T cell clonotyping in hematopoietic cell transplantation. The time point here: recipient sample about 28 days before transplant, after cytoreduction. Sequenced by immunoSEQ multiplex PCR; TCRdb stores in-frame clones only, minus some. The data hold about 80,000 clones, with 90% to 97% observed a single time. The starting material was peripheral blood mononuclear cells, obtained before stem cell transplant. The receptor source for this set is a woman aged 45-65 years with acute myeloid leukemia. Some clones in this sample may be carry-over from other donors' samples.

This chain uses TRBV6-6 with TRBJ2-3; D is undetermined. The germline gives CDR1 MNHNY, CDR2 SVGAGI (reference sequence). Trimming took off 2 bases at V and 2 bases at J, with 8 bases between the two ends. CDR3 size: 14 residues. This CDR3 is CASSYAGATDTQYF. CDR3 nucleotide sequence: TGTGCCAGCAGTTACGCAGGAGCCACAGATACGCAGTATTTT.

The genes are TRBV14 and TRBJ1-3; the match to TRBD1 covers 7 bases. Germline loops: CDR1 SGHDN, CDR2 FVKESK. V shed 7 bases, J shed 1 base, and the junction held 10 bases outside the gene matches. The CDR3 sequence is 16 residues long. The CDR3 loop reads CASKDRPYVSGNTIYF. The CDR3 DNA reads as TGTGCCAGCAAGGACAGGCCCTATGTTTCTGGAAACACCATATATTTT.

The CDR3 DNA reads TGTGCCAGCAGTGGGGGACTAGCGGGAGGTAACGAGCAGTACTTC. This translates into CASSGGLAGGNEQYF. The chain is built from TRBV28 and TRBJ2-7, with 15 bases matching TRBD2. The CDR3 spans 15 residues. CDR1 is MDHEN, CDR2 SYDVKM, per germline. Losses at the gene ends were 5 bases for V and 5 bases for J; bases not matched to a gene: 4.

J is TRBJ1-1 and V is TRBV29-1; a possible D gene is TRBD1 (5 bases). The ends were cut back, 0 bases at V and 8 bases at J, with 10 bases in the middle. The CDR3 runs to 12 residues. Germline assignment: CDR1 SQVTM and CDR2 ANQGSEA. The chain's CDR3 is CSVEDGGYEAFF. CDR3 in DNA: TGCAGCGTTGAAGACGGGGGATACGAAGCTTTCTTT.

The chain has TRBV7-2 and TRBJ2-5; TRBD2 matches 9 bases. The CDR3 is 14 residues long. Germline V CDR1 and CDR2: SGHTA, FQGNSA. The ends lost 1 base at V and 5 bases at J; junction bases unmatched: 2. For the CDR3, the DNA is TGTGCCAGCAGCTTAGGAGCGGGAGGTGAGACCCAGTACTTC. It encodes CASSLGAGGETQYF. The variable domain in full, completed from reference TRBV7-2 and TRBJ2-5, reads GAGVSQSPSNKVTEKGKDVELRCDPISGHTALYWYRQSLGQGLEFLIYFQGNSAPDKSGLPSDRFSAERTGGSVSTLTIQRTQQEDSAVYLCASSLGAGGETQYFGPGTRLLVL.

This chain uses TRBV7-2 with TRBJ2-7; 11 bases agree with TRBD2. V gave up 5 bases and J gave up 2 bases; unmatched junction bases: 5. The CDR3 is 15 amino acids. The germline V gene has CDR1 SGHTA and CDR2 FQGNSA. The CDR3 sequence is CASSHTSGGTYEQYF. The CDR3 DNA follows: TGTGCCAGCAGCCATACTAGCGGGGGCACCTACGAGCAGTACTTC.

This clone was recorded only once. This chain uses TRBV30 with TRBJ2-2; D is possibly TRBD1 or TRBD2 (6 bases each). This CDR3 spans 14 amino acids. Between the trimmed V and J ends, which lost 8 bases and 0 bases, there was a span of 13 bases. Germline V gene sequence: CDR1 GTSNPN, CDR2 SVGIG (reference sequence). The CDR3 reads CALGGPSNTGELFF. As DNA, the CDR3 is TGTGCCCTTGGGGGGCCGTCGAACACCGGGGAGCTGTTTTTT.

The V and J genes are TRBV7-2 and TRBJ2-3; D gene ambiguous. V dropped 3 bases and J dropped 5 bases, with 9 bases sitting between them. Per germline, CDR1 SGHTA and CDR2 FQGNSA. The CDR3 is 13 amino acids. The CDR3 loop is CASSFVVGDTQYF. The CDR3 nucleotides read TGTGCCAGCAGCTTTGTAGTCGGAGATACGCAGTATTTT. The variable domain in full, with the rest retrieved from reference TRBV7-2 and TRBJ2-3, is GAGVSQSPSNKVTEKGKDVELRCDPISGHTALYWYRQSLGQGLEFLIYFQGNSAPDKSGLPSDRFSAERTGGSVSTLTIQRTQQEDSAVYLCASSFVVGDTQYFGPGTRLTVL.

The V and J genes are TRBV5-4 and TRBJ1-4; no clear D gene. Trimming cost V 4 bases and J 6 bases, with 13 bases left between them. The CDR3 consists of 14 residues. Germline loops: CDR1 SGHNT, CDR2 YYREEE (reference sequence). CDR3 protein: CASSPEAEDEKLFF. The CDR3 DNA follows: TGTGCCAGCAGCCCGGAGGCGGAGGATGAAAAACTGTTTTTT.

This rearrangement joins TRBV5-6 to TRBJ2-7; D is perhaps TRBD1 (5 bases). Germline values: CDR1 SGHDT, CDR2 YYEEEE. V lost 5 bases and J lost 5, with 17 bases in between. This CDR3 is 14 amino acids long. CDR3 nucleotide sequence: TGTGCCAGCAGGCCGAAGGGGCGCGTCAACGAGCAGTACTTC. Amino acid sequence: CASRPKGRVNEQYF.

In this sample, this clone turned up once. The chain is built from TRBV5-6 and TRBJ1-6; 8 nucleotides align to TRBD1. V was clipped by 0 bases and J by 4 bases; unmatched bases: 6. CDR3 size: 17 residues. Germline CDR1 reads SGHDT; CDR2 reads YYEEEE. The CDR3 is CASSLGGRQGYNSPLHF. CDR3 DNA sequence: TGTGCCAGCAGCTTGGGCGGAAGACAGGGGTATAATTCACCCCTCCACTTT. Combining the CDR3 with reference TRBV5-6 and TRBJ1-6 gives the whole variable domain DAGVTQSPTHLIKTRGQQVTLRCSPKSGHDTVSWYQQALGQGPQFIFQYYEEEERQRGNFPDRFSGHQFPNYSSELNVNALLLGDSALYLCASSLGGRQGYNSPLHFGNGTRLTVT.

The rearrangement links TRBV30 to TRBJ2-5, with 10 bases identical to TRBD2. The germline CDR1 and CDR2 sequences are GTSNPN and SVGIG (reference sequence). V shed 2 bases, J shed 4 bases, and the junction held 7 bases outside the gene matches. The CDR3 sequence is 15 residues long. The CDR3 region is CAWSTGSGRSETQYF. DNA for the CDR3: TGTGCCTGGAGTACAGGTAGCGGGAGGTCAGAGACCCAGTACTTC.

The V and J genes are TRBV4-2 and TRBJ2-7, with D possibly being TRBD2 (5 bases). Germline CDR1 LGHNA, CDR2 YNFKEQ. The CDR3 sequence is 15 residues long. Trimming stripped 4 bases from V and 1 base from J, with 14 bases between. The CDR3 bases are TGTGCCAGCAGCCTGCTAGTCGGGGTGTCCTACGAGCAGTACTTC. Residues: CASSLLVGVSYEQYF.

This clone was detected only once. The chain has TRBV4-1 and TRBJ2-5; TRBD1 agrees at 10 bases. The CDR3 is made up of 15 amino acids. Trimming took 4 bases from V and 6 from J; bases not matched to a gene: 8. CDR1 MGHRA and CDR2 YSYEKL come from the germline V gene. This CDR3 is CASSLDPGQGKTQYF. CDR3 coding DNA: TGCGCCAGCAGCCTTGATCCGGGACAGGGGAAGACCCAGTACTTC.

The chain joins TRBV19 to TRBJ2-1, with D unclear. Trimming took 5 bases from V and 7 from J, leaving 6 bases between them. The germline CDR1 and CDR2 sequences are LNHDA and SQIVND (reference sequence). The CDR3 consists of 11 residues. The CDR3 region is CASSQRNEQFF. The CDR3 coding sequence is TGTGCCAGTAGTCAGAGAAATGAGCAGTTCTTC.

The chain is built from TRBV6-5 and TRBJ1-1, with D unresolved. V lost 1 base and J lost 0, with 9 bases in between. Germline V CDR1 and CDR2: MNHEY, SVGAGI. This CDR3 spans 15 amino acids. CDR3 in amino acids: CASSYLPSLNTEAFF. The CDR3 DNA is TGTGCCAGCAGTTACTTACCCAGTCTGAACACTGAAGCTTTCTTT.

The chain couples TRBV19 to TRBJ1-2; D possibly corresponds to TRBD1 (5 bases). The CDR3 consists of 15 residues. V lost 1 base and J 3 bases, leaving 12 bases between the germline ends. Germline V gene data show CDR1 as LNHDA and CDR2 as SQIVND (reference sequence). The CDR3 loop is CASSIGGAQYYGYTF. As DNA, the CDR3 is TGTGCCAGTAGTATAGGAGGGGCGCAGTACTATGGCTACACCTTC.

The J gene is TRBJ2-7, the V gene TRBV7-2, with D uncertain. V was shortened by 3 bases and J by 6 bases, with 12 bases between the two germline ends. The CDR3 length is 13 residues. Germline CDR1 and CDR2: SGHTA and FQGNSA. CDR3 region: CASSFPPAPEQYF. The CDR3 region has the DNA TGTGCCAGCAGCTTTCCCCCGGCCCCCGAGCAGTACTTC.

The J gene is TRBJ1-1, the V gene TRBV7-3, with D maybe TRBD1 (5 bases). V lost 0 bases, J lost 4 bases, and 15 bases lay in between. This CDR3 has 16 residues. Germline V CDR1 and CDR2: SGHTA, FQGTGA. CDR3 protein: CASSLTMSRATTEAFF. DNA for the CDR3: TGTGCCAGCAGCTTAACGATGAGCAGGGCGACCACTGAAGCTTTCTTT.